This T cell receptor beta chain comes out of a study of T cells after yellow fever vaccination. Production of TCR cDNA was by 5'RACE template switching, which also added a universal primer site and UMIs. TCRdb called the 5' RACE reads again in MiXCR, with one record for every CDR3 protein. The data contain approximately 330,000 distinct CDR3 sequences, about 12% of them singletons. General study points: Contamination of FACS-sorted repertoires by abundant clonotypes from the bulk population could occur.

This clonotype was seen many times. What it binds is not known. This receptor was identified in a man aged 18-30 years who received the YFV17D yellow fever vaccine. The sample in question was CD4+ T cells sorted from PBMCs, obtained 15 days after the yellow fever booster vaccination.

The CDR3 nucleotides are TGTGCCAGCAGCCGCGGGGGGTCCAGCTCCTACAATGAGCAGTTCTTC. Its translation is CASSRGGSSSYNEQFF. The chain is built from TRBV7-3 and TRBJ2-1, with TRBD2 matching 8 bases. Germline trimming cut 5 bases from V and 0 bases from J; bases unmatched to any gene: 6. This CDR3 comprises 16 residues. Germline CDR1 reads SGHTA; CDR2 reads FQGTGA.